This TCR beta chain was captured by sequencing in a study of vaccination and CD4 T cells after COVID-19. The wider study: There were two doses of either BNT162b2 or mRNA-1273 vaccine given to participants.

In its sample, this clonotype is medium-sized. What it recognizes is unknown. Stated treatment: approximately nine-day PBMC culture with coronavirus spike peptide pools or control peptides (ViraFEST assay). The assay that was used to sequence DNA from cultured CD4+ T cells was the Oncomine TCR Beta short-read assay. TCRdb re-derived calls from the PCR reads in MiXCR, one entry per CDR3 protein. The table includes under 25,000 distinct CDR3 sequences, 44% detected once. The receptor's source is a human donor who had recovered from COVID-19. The sample consisted of CD4+ T cells from blood, cultured in vitro, taken before SARS-CoV-2 vaccination.

In DNA form, the CDR3 reads TGTGCCAGCAGGCAGGCGAATCAGCCCCAGCATTTT. Translation: CASRQANQPQHF. The rearrangement uses TRBV28 and TRBJ1-5; D gene unclear. The germline CDR1 and CDR2 sequences are MDHEN and SYDVKM. The CDR3 has 12 residues. The V and J ends lost 6 bases and 4 bases respectively, with 7 bases between them.